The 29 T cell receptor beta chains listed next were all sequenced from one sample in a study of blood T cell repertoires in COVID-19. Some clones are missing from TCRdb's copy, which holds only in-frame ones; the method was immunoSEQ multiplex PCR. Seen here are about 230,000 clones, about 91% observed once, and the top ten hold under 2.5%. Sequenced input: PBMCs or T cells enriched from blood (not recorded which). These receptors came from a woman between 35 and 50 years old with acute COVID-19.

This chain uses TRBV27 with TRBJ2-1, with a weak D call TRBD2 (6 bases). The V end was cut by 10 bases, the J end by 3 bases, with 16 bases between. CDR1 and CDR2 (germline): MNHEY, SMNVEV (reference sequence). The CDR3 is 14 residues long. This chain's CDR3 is CATTWAGGYNEQFF. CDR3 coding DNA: TGTGCCACTACCTGGGCCGGGGGCTACAATGAGCAGTTCTTC.

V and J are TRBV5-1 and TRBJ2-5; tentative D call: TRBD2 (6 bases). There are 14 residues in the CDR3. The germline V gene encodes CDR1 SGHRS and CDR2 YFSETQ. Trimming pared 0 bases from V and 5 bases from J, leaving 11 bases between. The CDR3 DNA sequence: TGCGCCAGCAGCTTGGCCGGGGGACGGGAGACCCAGTACTTC. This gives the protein CASSLAGGRETQYF.

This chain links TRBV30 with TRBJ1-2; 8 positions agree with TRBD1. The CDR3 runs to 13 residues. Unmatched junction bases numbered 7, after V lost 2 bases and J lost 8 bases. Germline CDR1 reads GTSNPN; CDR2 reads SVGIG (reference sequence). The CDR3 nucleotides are TGTGCCTGGAGTATGAACAGGGGGGACGGCTACACCTTC. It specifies CAWSMNRGDGYTF.

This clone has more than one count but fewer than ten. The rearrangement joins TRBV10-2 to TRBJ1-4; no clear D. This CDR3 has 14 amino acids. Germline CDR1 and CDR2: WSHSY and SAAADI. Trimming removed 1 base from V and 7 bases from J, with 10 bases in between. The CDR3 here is CASSELQETEKLFF. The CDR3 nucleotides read TGCGCCAGCAGTGAGTTGCAGGAAACTGAAAAACTGTTTTTT.

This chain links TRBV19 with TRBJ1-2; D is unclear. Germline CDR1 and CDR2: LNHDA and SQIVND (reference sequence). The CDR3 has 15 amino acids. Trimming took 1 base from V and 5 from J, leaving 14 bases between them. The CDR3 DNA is TGTGCCAGTAGTATAGGAGGGCAGACCCCGTATGGCTACACCTTC. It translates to CASSIGGQTPYGYTF.

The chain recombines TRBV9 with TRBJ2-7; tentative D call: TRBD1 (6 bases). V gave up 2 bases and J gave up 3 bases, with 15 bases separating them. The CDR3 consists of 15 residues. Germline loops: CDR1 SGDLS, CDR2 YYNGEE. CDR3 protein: CASSVGTPRIYEQYF. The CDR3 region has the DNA TGTGCCAGCAGCGTTGGGACACCACGCATCTACGAGCAGTACTTC.

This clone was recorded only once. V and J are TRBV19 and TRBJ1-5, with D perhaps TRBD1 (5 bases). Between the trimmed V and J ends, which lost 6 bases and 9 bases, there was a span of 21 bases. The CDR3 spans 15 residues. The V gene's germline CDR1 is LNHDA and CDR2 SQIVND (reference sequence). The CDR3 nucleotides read TGTGCCAGTAGACCGCCCGGGACTCCCCTTTCGCCCCAGCATTTT. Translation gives CASRPPGTPLSPQHF.

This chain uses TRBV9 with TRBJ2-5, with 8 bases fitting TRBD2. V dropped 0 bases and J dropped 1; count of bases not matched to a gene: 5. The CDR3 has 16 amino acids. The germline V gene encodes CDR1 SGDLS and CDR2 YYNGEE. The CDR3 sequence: CASSVGGLAGQETQYF. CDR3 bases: TGTGCCAGCAGCGTAGGGGGGCTAGCGGGCCAAGAGACCCAGTACTTC. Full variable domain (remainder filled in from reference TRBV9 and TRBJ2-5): DSGVTQTPKHLITATGQRVTLRCSPRSGDLSVYWYQQSLDQGLQFLIQYYNGEERAKGNILERFSAQQFPDLHSELNLSSLELGDSALYFCASSVGGLAGQETQYFGPGTRLLVL.

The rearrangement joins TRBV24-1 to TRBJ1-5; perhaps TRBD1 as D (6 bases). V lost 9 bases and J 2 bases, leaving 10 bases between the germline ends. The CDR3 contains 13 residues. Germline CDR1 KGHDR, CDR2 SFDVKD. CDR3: CATYREGNQPQHF. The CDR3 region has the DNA TGTGCCACCTACAGGGAAGGCAATCAGCCCCAGCATTTT.

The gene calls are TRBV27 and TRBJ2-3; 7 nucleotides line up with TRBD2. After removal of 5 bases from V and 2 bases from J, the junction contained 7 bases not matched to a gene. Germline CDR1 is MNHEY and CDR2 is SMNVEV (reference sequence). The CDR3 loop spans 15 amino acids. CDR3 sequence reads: CASSPLAGFTDTQYF. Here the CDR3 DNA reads TGTGCCAGCAGTCCCTTAGCGGGTTTCACAGATACGCAGTATTTT.

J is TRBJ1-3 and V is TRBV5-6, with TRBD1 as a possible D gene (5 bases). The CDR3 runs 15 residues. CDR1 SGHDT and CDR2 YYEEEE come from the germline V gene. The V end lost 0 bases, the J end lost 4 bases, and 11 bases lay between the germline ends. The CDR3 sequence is CASSLELGPGNTIYF. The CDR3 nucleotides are TGTGCCAGCAGCTTGGAGCTGGGGCCGGGAAACACCATATATTTT.

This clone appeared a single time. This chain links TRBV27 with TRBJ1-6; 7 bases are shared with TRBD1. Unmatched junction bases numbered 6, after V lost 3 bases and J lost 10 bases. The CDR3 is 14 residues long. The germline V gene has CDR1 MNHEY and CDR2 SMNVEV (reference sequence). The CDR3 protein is CASSLGQLDSPLHF. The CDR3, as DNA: TGTGCCAGCAGTTTGGGACAGCTCGACTCACCCCTCCACTTT.

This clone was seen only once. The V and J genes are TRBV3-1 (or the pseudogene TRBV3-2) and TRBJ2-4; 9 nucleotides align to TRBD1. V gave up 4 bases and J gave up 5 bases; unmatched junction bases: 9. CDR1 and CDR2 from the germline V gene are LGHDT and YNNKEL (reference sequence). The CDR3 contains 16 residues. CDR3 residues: CASSRSGTGRENIQYF. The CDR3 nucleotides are TGTGCCAGCAGCCGATCCGGGACAGGGAGGGAAAACATTCAGTACTTC.

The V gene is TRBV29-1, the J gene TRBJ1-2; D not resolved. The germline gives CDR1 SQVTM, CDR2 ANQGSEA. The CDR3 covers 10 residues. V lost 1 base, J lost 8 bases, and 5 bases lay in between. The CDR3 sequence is CSVEGPGYTF. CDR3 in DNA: TGCAGCGTTGAAGGTCCGGGCTACACCTTC.

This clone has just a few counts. CDR3 residues: CAIRGVVGEGSYEQYF. The DNA for the CDR3 is TGTGCCATCAGGGGGGTGGTAGGGGAGGGCTCCTACGAGCAGTACTTC. The chain is built from TRBV10-3 and TRBJ2-7; 7 nucleotides line up with TRBD2. The junction had 11 bases not matched to a gene; V was cut back by 6 bases and J by 0 bases. Germline lookup yields CDR1 ENHRY and CDR2 SYGVKD. This CDR3 has 16 amino acids.

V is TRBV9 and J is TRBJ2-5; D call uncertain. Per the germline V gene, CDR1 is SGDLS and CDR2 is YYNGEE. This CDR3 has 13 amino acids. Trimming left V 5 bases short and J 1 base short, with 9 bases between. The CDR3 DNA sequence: TGTGCCAGCAGTACTCAACGCCAAGAGACCCAGTACTTC. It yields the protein CASSTQRQETQYF.

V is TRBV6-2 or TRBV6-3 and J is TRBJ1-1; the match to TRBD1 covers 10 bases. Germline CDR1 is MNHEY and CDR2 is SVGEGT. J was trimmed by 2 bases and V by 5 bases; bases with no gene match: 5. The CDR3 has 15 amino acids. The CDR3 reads CASSLRDRGNTEAFF. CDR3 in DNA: TGTGCCAGCAGTCTGAGGGACAGGGGTAACACTGAAGCTTTCTTT.

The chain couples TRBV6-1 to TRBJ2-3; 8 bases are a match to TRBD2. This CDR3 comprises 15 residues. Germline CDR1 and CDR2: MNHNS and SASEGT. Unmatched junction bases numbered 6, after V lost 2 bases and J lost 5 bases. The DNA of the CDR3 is TGTGCCAGCAGTGAACTTAGCGGGGCCCGAGATACGCAGTATTTT. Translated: CASSELSGARDTQYF.

The CDR3 DNA sequence: TGCGCCAGCAGCTTGGGGGCGTCCAATTCTGAAGCTTTCTTT. It encodes CASSLGASNSEAFF. This chain joins TRBV5-1 and TRBJ1-1; no reliable D call. Germline V gives CDR1 SGHRS, CDR2 YFSETQ. With 0 bases removed from V and 6 bases from J, the gap between germline ends came to 12 bases. The CDR3 runs to 14 residues.

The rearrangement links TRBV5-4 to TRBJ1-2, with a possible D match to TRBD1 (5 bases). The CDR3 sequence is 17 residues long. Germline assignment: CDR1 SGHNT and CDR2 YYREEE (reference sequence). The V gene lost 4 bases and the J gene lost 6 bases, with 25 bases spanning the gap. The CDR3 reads CASSPGLGRLGSDGYTF. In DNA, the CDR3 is TGTGCCAGCAGCCCGGGACTTGGTAGATTGGGGTCCGATGGCTACACCTTC. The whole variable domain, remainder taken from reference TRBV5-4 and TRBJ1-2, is ETGVTQSPTHLIKTRGQQVTLRCSSQSGHNTVSWYQQALGQGPQFIFQYYREEENGRGNFPPRFSGLQFPNYSSELNVNALELDDSALYLCASSPGLGRLGSDGYTFGSGTRLTVV.

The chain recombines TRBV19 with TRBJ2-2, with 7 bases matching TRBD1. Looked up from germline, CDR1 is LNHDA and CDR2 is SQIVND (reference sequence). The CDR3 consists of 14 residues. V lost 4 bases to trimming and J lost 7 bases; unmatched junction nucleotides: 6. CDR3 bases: TGTGCCAGTAGTACTACAGGGGCTAGCGGGGAGCTGTTTTTT. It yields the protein CASSTTGASGELFF.

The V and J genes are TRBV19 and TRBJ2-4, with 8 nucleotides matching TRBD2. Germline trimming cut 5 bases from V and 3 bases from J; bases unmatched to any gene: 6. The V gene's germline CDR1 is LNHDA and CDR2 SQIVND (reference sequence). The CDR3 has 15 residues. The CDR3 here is CASSWVREGKNIQYF. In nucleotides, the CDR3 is TGTGCCAGTAGTTGGGTTCGGGAGGGCAAAAACATTCAGTACTTC.

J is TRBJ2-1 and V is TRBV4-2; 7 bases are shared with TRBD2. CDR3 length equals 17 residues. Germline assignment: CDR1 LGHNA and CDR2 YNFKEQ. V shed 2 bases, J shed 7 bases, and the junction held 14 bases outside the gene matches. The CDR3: CASSQPTTSLNLNEQFF. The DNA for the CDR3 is TGTGCCAGCAGCCAACCAACGACTAGCCTGAATTTGAATGAGCAGTTCTTC.

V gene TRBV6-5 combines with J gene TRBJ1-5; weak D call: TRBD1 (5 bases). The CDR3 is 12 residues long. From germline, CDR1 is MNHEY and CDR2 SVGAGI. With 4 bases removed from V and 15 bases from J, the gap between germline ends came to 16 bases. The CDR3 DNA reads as TGTGCCAGCAGTTTAGAGTGGGGCGGGAGGCATTTT. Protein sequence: CASSLEWGGRHF.

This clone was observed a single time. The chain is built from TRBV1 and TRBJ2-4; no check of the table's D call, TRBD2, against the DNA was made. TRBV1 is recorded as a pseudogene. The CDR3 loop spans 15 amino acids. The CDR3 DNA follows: TGCACCAGCAGCCCGACTAGTGGGGCCAAAAACATTCAGTACTTC. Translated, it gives CTSSPTSGAKNIQYF.

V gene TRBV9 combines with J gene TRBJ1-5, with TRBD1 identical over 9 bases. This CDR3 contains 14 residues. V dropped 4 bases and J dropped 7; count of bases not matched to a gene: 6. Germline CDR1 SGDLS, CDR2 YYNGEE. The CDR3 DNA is TGTGCCAGCAGCCCGGGACAGGGTGGCCAGCCCCAGCATTTT. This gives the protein CASSPGQGGQPQHF.

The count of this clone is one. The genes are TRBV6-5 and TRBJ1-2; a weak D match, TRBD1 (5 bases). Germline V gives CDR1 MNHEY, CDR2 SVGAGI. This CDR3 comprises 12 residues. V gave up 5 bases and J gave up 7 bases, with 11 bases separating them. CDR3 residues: CASSQGSRGYTF. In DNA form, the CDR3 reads TGTGCCAGCAGTCAGGGAAGTCGTGGCTACACCTTC.

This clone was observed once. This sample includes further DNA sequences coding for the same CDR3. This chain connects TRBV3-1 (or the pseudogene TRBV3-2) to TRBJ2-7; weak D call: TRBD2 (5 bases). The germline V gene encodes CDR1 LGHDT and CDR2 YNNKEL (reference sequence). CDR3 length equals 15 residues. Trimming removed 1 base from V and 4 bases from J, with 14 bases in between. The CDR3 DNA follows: TGTGCCAGCAGCCAAGGGGCGGGTTTAACTTACGAGCAGTACTTC. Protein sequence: CASSQGAGLTYEQYF.

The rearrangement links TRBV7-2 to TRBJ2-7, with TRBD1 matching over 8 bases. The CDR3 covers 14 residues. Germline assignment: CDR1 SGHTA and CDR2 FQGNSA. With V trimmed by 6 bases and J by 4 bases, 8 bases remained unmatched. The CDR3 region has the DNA TGTGCCAGCAGTTTACAGGGGGGCTCGTACGAGCAGTACGTC. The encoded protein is CASSLQGGSYEQYV.